This T cell receptor (beta chain) was profiled in a study of blood T cell repertoires in COVID-19. Whole-study context: Researchers got acute and convalescent COVID-19 samples from the United States, Italy and Spain. From T cells, B-cell-depleted T cells, or PBMCs came the material, which was cDNA or gDNA.

Original analysis: Reference gene primer amplification gave estimated nucleated cell counts. Produced via immunoSEQ multiplex PCR; TCRdb's table is partial and in-frame only. The V and J calls and the clone size are those of that table, but D and trimming were determined from the DNA. This table has 180,000 or so clones, about nine tenths appearing once. The ends lost 5 bases at V and 4 bases at J; junction bases unmatched: 5. Germline V gene data show CDR1 as SQVTM and CDR2 as ANQGSEA. The CDR3 is 13 residues long. The TCR comes from a man aged 35-49 years with acute or convalescent COVID-19. The chain carries TRBV29-1 and TRBJ1-2, with 9 bases that match TRBD1. Sequenced: peripheral blood. CDR3 loop: CSVKGQGAYGYTF. The CDR3 region has the DNA TGCAGCGTTAAGGGACAGGGAGCCTATGGCTACACCTTC. The whole variable domain, remainder taken from reference TRBV29-1 and TRBJ1-2, is SAVISQKPSRDICQRGTSLTIQCQVDSQVTMMFWYRQQPGQSLTLIATANQGSEATYESGFVIDKFPISRPNLTFSTLTVSNMSPEDSSIYLCSVKGQGAYGYTFGSGTRLTVV.